These T cell receptor beta chains were read from a single sample in a study of T cell changes during pregnancy in multiple sclerosis. Assay: immunoSEQ multiplex PCR; the TCRdb copy retains only in-frame clones and omits some. The sample has roughly 80,000 clones, 90% to 95% seen once. Material: peripheral blood, obtained after pregnancy. All receptors derive from a female donor in good health, enrolled as a control in a pregnancy study. The CDR3 runs from the conserved cysteine through the conserved F or W. D genes are given only for firm matches. Clone size is not always given. Where it is, it says once, few, many or a class for expanded clones.

J gene: TRBJ1-2
V gene: TRBV30
clone size: .
D gene: .
CDR3 protein: CAWRDSNYGYTF
CDR3 DNA: TGTGCCTGGAGAGACAGCAACTATGGCTACACCTTC

J gene: TRBJ2-3
V gene: TRBV28
clone size: .
D gene: .
CDR3 protein: CASSLLGRASTDTQYF
CDR3 DNA: TGTGCCAGCAGTTTATTGGGCAGGGCAAGCACAGATACGCAGTATTTT

J gene: TRBJ1-2
V gene: TRBV19
clone size: .
D gene: .
CDR3 protein: CASRVGQSYGYTF
CDR3 DNA: TGTGCCAGTAGAGTTGGACAGAGCTATGGCTACACCTTC

J gene: TRBJ1-4
V gene: TRBV27
clone size: .
D gene: .
CDR3 protein: CASSLMRTGGEKLFF
CDR3 DNA: TGTGCCAGCAGTTTGATGCGGACCGGAGGGGAAAAACTGTTTTTT

J gene: TRBJ2-7
V gene: TRBV7-9
clone size: .
D gene: .
CDR3 protein: CASSFWMGADEQYF
CDR3 DNA: TGTGCCAGCAGCTTCTGGATGGGGGCTGACGAGCAGTACTTC

J gene: TRBJ2-5
V gene: TRBV27
clone size: .
D gene: TRBD1
CDR3 protein: CASRAPGQGQETQYF
CDR3 DNA: TGTGCCAGTAGGGCCCCGGGACAGGGACAAGAGACCCAGTACTTC

J gene: TRBJ1-4
V gene: TRBV7-9
clone size: .
D gene: .
CDR3 protein: CASSLGAGLEEKLFF
CDR3 DNA: TGTGCCAGCAGCTTAGGGGCAGGGCTTGAGGAAAAACTGTTTTTT

J gene: TRBJ2-1
V gene: TRBV7-9
clone size: .
D gene: .
CDR3 protein: CASSLSSNEQFF
CDR3 DNA: TGTGCCAGCAGCTTGTCTAGCAATGAGCAGTTCTTC

J gene: TRBJ2-7
V gene: TRBV11-2
clone size: .
D gene: .
CDR3 protein: CASSFYDNYEQYF
CDR3 DNA: TGTGCCAGCAGCTTCTACGATAACTACGAGCAGTACTTC

J gene: TRBJ2-7
V gene: TRBV6-6
clone size: .
D gene: TRBD2
CDR3 protein: CASGGGAGLREQYF
CDR3 DNA: TGTGCCAGCGGGGGGGGAGCGGGCCTGAGGGAGCAGTACTTC

J gene: TRBJ2-7
V gene: TRBV11-2
clone size: .
D gene: TRBD2
CDR3 protein: CASSFGRSSYEQYF
CDR3 DNA: TGTGCCAGCAGCTTCGGGAGGAGCTCCTACGAGCAGTACTTC

J gene: TRBJ2-7
V gene: TRBV7-2
clone size: .
D gene: TRBD2
CDR3 protein: CASSLTRTSQPYEQYF
CDR3 DNA: TGTGCCAGCAGCTTAACCCGGACTAGCCAACCCTACGAGCAGTACTTC

J gene: TRBJ2-1
V gene: TRBV9
clone size: .
D gene: TRBD2
CDR3 protein: CASSVDQGGVYNEQFF
CDR3 DNA: TGTGCCAGCAGCGTAGATCAGGGAGGGGTGTACAATGAGCAGTTCTTC

J gene: TRBJ2-7
V gene: TRBV18
clone size: .
D gene: .
CDR3 protein: CASSRRVGEQYF
CDR3 DNA: TGTGCCAGCTCCCGTCGGGTGGGCGAGCAGTACTTC

J gene: TRBJ1-1
V gene: TRBV6-6
clone size: .
D gene: .
CDR3 protein: CASSYGAANTEAFF
CDR3 DNA: TGTGCCAGCAGTTACGGGGCAGCGAACACTGAAGCTTTCTTT

J gene: TRBJ2-2
V gene: TRBV10-3
clone size: .
D gene: .
CDR3 protein: CAISEPGRRERHTGELFF
CDR3 DNA: TGTGCCATCAGTGAGCCCGGTCGGAGGGAGCGGCACACCGGGGAGCTGTTTTTT

J gene: TRBJ2-1
V gene: TRBV7-3
clone size: .
D gene: TRBD2
CDR3 protein: CASSRGGTSGSNEQFF
CDR3 DNA: TGTGCCAGCAGCCGAGGGGGGACTAGCGGGAGCAATGAGCAGTTCTTC

J gene: TRBJ2-2
V gene: TRBV19
clone size: once
D gene: .
CDR3 protein: CASSIVSSTGELFF
CDR3 DNA: TGTGCCAGTAGTATAGTGTCGAGCACCGGGGAGCTGTTTTTT

J gene: TRBJ1-1
V gene: TRBV21-1
clone size: medium-sized
D gene: .
CDR3 protein: CASSKGEAMNTEAFF
CDR3 DNA: TGTGCCAGCAGCAAAGGGGAGGCCATGAACACTGAAGCTTTCTTT